Listed below are T cell receptor beta chains from one sample, sequenced in a study of cytomegalovirus exposure and HLA in healthy donors. Measured with immunoSEQ multiplex PCR; TCRdb has only the in-frame clones, and not every one. The data show some 150,000 clones, roughly 80% seen once. The sample was PBMCs. The receptors here all came from a man in his forties in good health and CMV-seropositive. Each CDR3 is given with its conserved first and last residue. The D gene is left open where the match is weak. Expanded clones are given a class, and other clones once, few, many or no size at all.

V: TRBV7-9
J: TRBJ2-1
D: NA
size: NA
DNA: TGTGCCAGCAGCTTACGGGGAGGGGGGGGCTACAATGAGCAGTTCTTC
CDR3: CASSLRGGGGYNEQFF

V: TRBV7-9
J: TRBJ2-1
D: NA
size: NA
DNA: TGTTCCAGCAGCTCCCCTAGAAGTGAGCAGTTCTTC
CDR3: CSSSSPRSEQFF

V: TRBV19
J: TRBJ2-1
D: TRBD2
size: NA
DNA: TGTGCCAGTATGGCAGCGGGAGGACTCAATGAGCAGTTCTTC
CDR3: CASMAAGGLNEQFF

V: TRBV6-5
J: TRBJ1-6
D: TRBD1
size: once
DNA: TGTGCCAGCAGTTACTTACTCCTCAGGGGGAATTCACCCCTCCACTTT
CDR3: CASSYLLLRGNSPLHF

V: TRBV13
J: TRBJ2-3
D: TRBD1
size: NA
DNA: TGTGCCAGCAGCTTCCAGGACAGGGGCAAAGGAGATACGCAGTATTTT
CDR3: CASSFQDRGKGDTQYF

V: TRBV9
J: TRBJ2-6
D: NA
size: NA
DNA: TGTGCCAGCAGCGCACATTCCCCTGGGGCCAACGTCCTGACTTTC
CDR3: CASSAHSPGANVLTF

V: TRBV5-5
J: TRBJ1-6
D: NA
size: NA
DNA: TGCGCCAGCAGCAACGTTAGGAGTAATTCACCCCTCCACTTT
CDR3: CASSNVRSNSPLHF

V: TRBV6-1
J: TRBJ2-5
D: NA
size: few
DNA: TGTGCCAGCAGTGAACTTGACGGGAGAGGAGAGACCCAGTACTTC
CDR3: CASSELDGRGETQYF

V: TRBV6-1
J: TRBJ2-1
D: NA
size: NA
DNA: TGTGCCACCTTATGGAGGCCGACCTACAATGAGCAGTTCTTC
CDR3: CATLWRPTYNEQFF

V: TRBV5-1
J: TRBJ2-7
D: TRBD2
size: NA
DNA: TGCGCCAGCAGCTTGGGGGGAGCGGGACTTTACGAGCAGTACTTC
CDR3: CASSLGGAGLYEQYF

V: TRBV7-9
J: TRBJ1-5
D: TRBD1
size: NA
DNA: TGTGCCAGCAGCATAGGACAGGGGGCGTTTCAGCCCCAGCATTTT
CDR3: CASSIGQGAFQPQHF

V: TRBV5-4
J: TRBJ1-6
D: TRBD1
size: NA
DNA: TGTGCCAGCAGGGGGGGACAGGGGATAACCTATAATTCACCCCTCCACTTT
CDR3: CASRGGQGITYNSPLHF

V: TRBV7-2
J: TRBJ2-6
D: NA
size: NA
DNA: TGTGCCAGCCGGGAGTTGGTAGACTCTGGGGCCAACGTCCTGACTTTC
CDR3: CASRELVDSGANVLTF

V: TRBV6-1
J: TRBJ2-7
D: TRBD2
size: NA
DNA: TGTGCCAGCAGTGAAGGGCTAGCGGGGGGTTCAAACTACGAGCAGTACTTC
CDR3: CASSEGLAGGSNYEQYF

V: TRBV2
J: TRBJ2-5
D: TRBD2
size: NA
DNA: TGTGCCAGCAGTCCACTAGCGGGGGGGCGGGAGACCCAGTACTTC
CDR3: CASSPLAGGRETQYF

V: TRBV19
J: TRBJ1-1
D: TRBD1
size: NA
DNA: TGTGCCAGTAGTTTCAAGACAGGGAGGACTGAAGCTTTCTTT
CDR3: CASSFKTGRTEAFF

V: TRBV29-1
J: TRBJ2-1
D: NA
size: few
DNA: TGCAGCGTTGTGGGCCACAGGGCCTCAAGTTACAATGAGCAGTTCTTC
CDR3: CSVVGHRASSYNEQFF

V: TRBV29-1
J: TRBJ2-2
D: NA
size: NA
DNA: TGCAGCGTTCGCTTTGGGACTGGTACGACCGGGGAGCTGTTTTTT
CDR3: CSVRFGTGTTGELFF

V: TRBV19
J: TRBJ1-4
D: NA
size: NA
DNA: TGTGCCAGTAGTACCGCCCAGACTAATGAAAAACTGTTTTTT
CDR3: CASSTAQTNEKLFF

V: TRBV7-2
J: TRBJ2-7
D: TRBD2
size: NA
DNA: TGTGCCAGCAGCGAGCGTAGGGCGGGGGGGCCATACGAGCAGTACTTC
CDR3: CASSERRAGGPYEQYF

V: TRBV11-2
J: TRBJ2-1
D: NA
size: NA
DNA: TGTGCCAGCAGCTTAGGTACCTACAATGAGCAGTTCTTC
CDR3: CASSLGTYNEQFF

V: TRBV7-3
J: TRBJ2-1
D: NA
size: once
DNA: TGTGCCAGCAGCTCTCTAGCGAACACGGGTGAGCAGTTCTTC
CDR3: CASSSLANTGEQFF

V: TRBV6-5
J: TRBJ2-5
D: NA
size: NA
DNA: TGTGCCAGCAGTTACGAGGGATGGCAAGAGACCCAGTACTTC
CDR3: CASSYEGWQETQYF

V: TRBV6-6
J: TRBJ2-1
D: NA
size: NA
DNA: TGTGCCAGCGGCGACAGGAATGAGCAGTTCTTC
CDR3: CASGDRNEQFF

V: TRBV5-1
J: TRBJ2-1
D: NA
size: NA
DNA: TGCGCCAGCAGCTTGGACAAACCCAACAATGAGCAGTTCTTC
CDR3: CASSLDKPNNEQFF

V: TRBV4-3
J: TRBJ2-3
D: NA
size: NA
DNA: TGCGCCAGCAGCCAAACCCGGGCAGATACGCAGTATTTT
CDR3: CASSQTRADTQYF

V: TRBV5-4
J: TRBJ1-1
D: NA
size: NA
DNA: TGTGCCAGCAGCTTGGACGGCCACAGGGACACTGAAGCTTTCTTT
CDR3: CASSLDGHRDTEAFF

V: TRBV12-5
J: TRBJ1-2
D: NA
size: NA
DNA: TGTGCTAGTGGTTTGGCCTCAAGGCGGCCTAGCAGCGGCTATGGCTACACCTTC
CDR3: CASGLASRRPSSGYGYTF

V: TRBV30
J: TRBJ1-5
D: TRBD1
size: NA
DNA: TGTGCCTGGAATTCAAACCGGGACAGCAATGGGAATCAGCCCCAGCATTTT
CDR3: CAWNSNRDSNGNQPQHF

V: TRBV2
J: TRBJ2-1
D: NA
size: NA
DNA: TGTGCCAGCAGTGAATTTGTAGAAAATGAGCAGTTCTTC
CDR3: CASSEFVENEQFF

V: TRBV11-1
J: TRBJ1-1
D: NA
size: NA
DNA: TGTGCCAGCAGCTCGACACGTCTCGCTGAAGCTTTCTTT
CDR3: CASSSTRLAEAFF

V: TRBV9
J: TRBJ2-5
D: TRBD1
size: NA
DNA: TGTGCCAGCAGCGTAGCTACGGGGGTGGGACAGGGGGCCGGTCGCTATCAAGAGACCCAGTACTTC
CDR3: CASSVATGVGQGAGRYQETQYF

V: TRBV19
J: TRBJ2-3
D: TRBD2
size: NA
DNA: TGTGCCAGTAGTATACGGGAGGCCAGCACAGATACGCAGTATTTT
CDR3: CASSIREASTDTQYF

V: TRBV7-9
J: TRBJ1-1
D: NA
size: few
DNA: TGTGCCAGCAGCGCCTGGGTGGGAGAGGCCACTGAAGCTTTCTTT
CDR3: CASSAWVGEATEAFF

V: TRBV6-1
J: TRBJ2-5
D: TRBD2
size: NA
DNA: TGTGCCAGCAGTGAAGCGCATCCAGCGGGAGGATTCAACTTC
CDR3: CASSEAHPAGGFNF

V: TRBV11-3
J: TRBJ2-7
D: NA
size: NA
DNA: TGTGCCAGCACATGGGGGGGCAAGGAGGTGGAGCAGTACTTC
CDR3: CASTWGGKEVEQYF

V: TRBV30
J: TRBJ1-1
D: NA
size: NA
DNA: TGTGCCTGGAGTGTACGAGGAAACACTGAAGCTTTCTTT
CDR3: CAWSVRGNTEAFF

V: TRBV28
J: TRBJ2-7
D: TRBD1
size: NA
DNA: TGTGCCAGCAGGACCGGGACAGGGGGGAGGACCACCCGCGAGCAGTACTTC
CDR3: CASRTGTGGRTTREQYF

V: TRBV25-1
J: TRBJ2-3
D: NA
size: once
DNA: TGTGCCAGCAGCACTGGAACGAGGACACTGAGCACAGATACGCAGTATTTT
CDR3: CASSTGTRTLSTDTQYF

V: TRBV7-7
J: TRBJ2-2
D: NA
size: NA
DNA: TGTGCCAGCAGCTTAAAGTCGGGCACCGGGGAGCTGTTTTTT
CDR3: CASSLKSGTGELFF

V: TRBV5-4
J: TRBJ1-2
D: NA
size: NA
DNA: TGTGCCAGCAGCATAGACAGCTATGGCTACACCTTC
CDR3: CASSIDSYGYTF

V: TRBV11-3
J: TRBJ2-7
D: NA
size: NA
DNA: TGTGCCAGCGGCTGGGGGGGCAGCTCCTACGAGCAGTACTTC
CDR3: CASGWGGSSYEQYF

V: TRBV5-6
J: TRBJ2-7
D: NA
size: NA
DNA: TGTGCCAGCAGCTTGTTATTGTTTCCCTACGAGCAGTACTTC
CDR3: CASSLLLFPYEQYF

V: TRBV7-8
J: TRBJ2-1
D: TRBD2
size: NA
DNA: TGTGCCAGCAGCTTTAAAGTAGCGGGAGTGAACCATGAGCAGTTCTTC
CDR3: CASSFKVAGVNHEQFF

V: TRBV29-1
J: TRBJ2-2
D: TRBD1
size: NA
DNA: TGCAGCGTTGAAGAAGCCAGGGGGCTCACCGGGGAGCTGTTTTTT
CDR3: CSVEEARGLTGELFF

V: TRBV30
J: TRBJ2-7
D: NA
size: NA
DNA: TGTGCCTGGAGTGGAAGGGACTCAATCGGGCAGGACTTC
CDR3: CAWSGRDSIGQDF

V: TRBV7-8
J: TRBJ1-5
D: NA
size: NA
DNA: TGTGCCAGCAGCTATTCTGTTCAGGAAGGGGGCAATCAGCCCCAGCATTTT
CDR3: CASSYSVQEGGNQPQHF

V: TRBV18
J: TRBJ1-3
D: TRBD1
size: NA
DNA: TGTGCCAGCCGCGCAGGGGGCGCTACCGGAAACACCATATATTTT
CDR3: CASRAGGATGNTIYF

V: TRBV29-1
J: TRBJ2-1
D: TRBD2
size: NA
DNA: TGCAGCGCTCCGGGACTAGCGGTCTACAATGAGCAGTTCTTC
CDR3: CSAPGLAVYNEQFF

V: TRBV6-5
J: TRBJ2-5
D: NA
size: NA
DNA: TGTGCCAGCAGCCAGGTCGGTTGGGAGACCCAGTACTTC
CDR3: CASSQVGWETQYF

V: TRBV5-1
J: TRBJ2-7
D: NA
size: NA
DNA: TGCGCCAGCAGTAGGGACTTTGACTACGAGCAGTACTTC
CDR3: CASSRDFDYEQYF

V: TRBV7-2
J: TRBJ1-1
D: NA
size: NA
DNA: TGTGCCAGCAGCTTAGGACCGACTCCTGAAGCTTTCTTT
CDR3: CASSLGPTPEAFF

V: TRBV6-5
J: TRBJ1-2
D: NA
size: NA
DNA: TGTGCCAGCAGTTACTCCGGCGGAAACTATGGCTACACCTTC
CDR3: CASSYSGGNYGYTF

V: TRBV27
J: TRBJ1-1
D: TRBD1
size: NA
DNA: TGTGCCAGCAGGCTTGACAGGGTGAACACTGAAGCTTTCTTT
CDR3: CASRLDRVNTEAFF

V: TRBV19
J: TRBJ1-2
D: TRBD1
size: NA
DNA: TGTGCCAGTAGTACCGGGACAGGGTGGAACTATGGCTACACCTTC
CDR3: CASSTGTGWNYGYTF

V: TRBV7-2
J: TRBJ1-5
D: NA
size: NA
DNA: TGTGCCAGCAGCTTATTAGGGGTGCTGGGACAGCCCCAGCATTTT
CDR3: CASSLLGVLGQPQHF

V: TRBV30
J: TRBJ1-1
D: NA
size: NA
DNA: TGTGCCTGGGGGCTAAACACTGAAGCTTTCTTT
CDR3: CAWGLNTEAFF

V: TRBV7-3
J: TRBJ2-2
D: NA
size: NA
DNA: TGTGCCAGCAGCCAGTCCAGGGGACCCGGGGAGCTGTTTTTT
CDR3: CASSQSRGPGELFF

V: TRBV30
J: TRBJ2-1
D: NA
size: NA
DNA: TGTGCCTGGAGTGGGCTAGCGAACTACAATGAGCAGTTCTTC
CDR3: CAWSGLANYNEQFF